Listed below are T cell receptor beta chains from one sample, sequenced in a study of blood T cell repertoires in COVID-19. TCRdb keeps only in-frame clones here, not all; method: immunoSEQ multiplex PCR. Of more than 200,000 clones in the sample, roughly 84% were seen once. The sequencing input was peripheral blood. These receptors came from a man aged 60 to 75 with acute or convalescent COVID-19. The CDR3 runs from the conserved cysteine through the conserved F or W. D genes are given only for firm matches.

TRBV3-1/TRBV3-2	18	TRBD2	TRBJ2-1	CASSQRGGSGGGYNEQFF	TGTGCCAGCAGCCAACGAGGCGGTAGCGGGGGGGGCTACAATGAGCAGTTCTTC
TRBV3-1/TRBV3-2	15	TRBD1	TRBJ2-7	CASSQDRDRVYEQYF	TGTGCCAGCAGCCAAGATCGGGACAGGGTATACGAGCAGTACTTC
TRBV27	16	NA	TRBJ1-5	CASSLSGGVGNQPQHF	TGTGCCAGCAGTTTATCAGGGGGAGTAGGCAATCAGCCCCAGCATTTT
TRBV6-4	14	TRBD1	TRBJ2-5	CASSGQGVAETQYF	TGTGCCAGCAGTGGACAGGGAGTAGCAGAGACCCAGTACTTC
TRBV9	16	NA	TRBJ1-6	CASSEQGGSYNSPLHF	TGTGCCAGCAGCGAACAAGGGGGCTCCTATAATTCACCCCTCCACTTT
TRBV27	15	NA	TRBJ1-3	CASSLGEGAGNTIYF	TGTGCCAGCAGTTTAGGCGAGGGGGCTGGAAACACCATATATTTT
TRBV19	14	NA	TRBJ2-7	CASTTEGTGGEQYF	TGTGCCAGTACCACCGAAGGGACTGGTGGCGAGCAGTACTTC
TRBV11-2	15	NA	TRBJ2-1	CASSLRQASYNEQFF	TGTGCCAGCAGCTTAAGACAGGCGTCCTACAATGAGCAGTTCTTC
TRBV5-5	15	TRBD1	TRBJ1-2	CASSYGQDSYYGYTF	TGTGCCAGCAGCTACGGACAGGACTCCTACTATGGCTACACCTTC
TRBV23-1	15	TRBD1	TRBJ2-2	CASSQGDREAGELFF	TGCGCCAGCAGTCAAGGGGACAGGGAGGCCGGGGAGCTGTTTTTT
TRBV4-2	17	TRBD1	TRBJ1-4	CASSQEVRQGGLEKLFF	TGTGCCAGCAGCCAAGAAGTAAGACAGGGAGGACTTGAAAAACTGTTTTTT